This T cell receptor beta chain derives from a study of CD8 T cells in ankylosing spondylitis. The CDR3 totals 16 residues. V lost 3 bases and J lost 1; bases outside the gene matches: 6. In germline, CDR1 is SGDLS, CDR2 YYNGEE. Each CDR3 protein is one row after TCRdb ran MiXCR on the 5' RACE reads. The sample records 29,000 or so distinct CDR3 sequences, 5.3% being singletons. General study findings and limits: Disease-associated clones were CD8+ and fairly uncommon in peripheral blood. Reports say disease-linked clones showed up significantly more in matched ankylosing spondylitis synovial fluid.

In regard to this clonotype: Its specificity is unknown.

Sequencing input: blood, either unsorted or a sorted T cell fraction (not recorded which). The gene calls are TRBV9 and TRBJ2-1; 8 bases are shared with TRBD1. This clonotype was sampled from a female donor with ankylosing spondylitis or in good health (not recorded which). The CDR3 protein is CASSGQGSLSYNEQFF. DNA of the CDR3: TGTGCCAGCAGCGGACAGGGGTCCCTATCCTACAATGAGCAGTTCTTC.